Described below is a single TCR beta chain sequence and its context. Germline V CDR1 and CDR2: SGHVS, FNYEAQ. The CDR3 runs to 12 residues. V dropped 0 bases and J dropped 6 bases, with 4 bases sitting between them. The data were obtained in a study of blood T cell repertoires in COVID-19. On the study more broadly: Samples representing acute and convalescent COVID-19 were sourced from the United States, Italy and Spain. Sources were T cells, B-cell-depleted T cells, or PBMCs; the material itself was cDNA or gDNA.

The repertoire was sequenced with immunoSEQ multiplex PCR; TCRdb's copy has only in-frame clones and lacks some. The table records 200,000 to 250,000 clones, about nine tenths of them present only once. The genes are TRBV7-6 and TRBJ2-3; D is unclear. Sequencing used PBMCs or T cells enriched from blood (not recorded which). This TCR came from a woman aged 25-40 years with acute COVID-19. The CDR3 region has the DNA TGTGCCAGCAGCTTAGCGCAGGATACGCAGTATTTT. Translated: CASSLAQDTQYF.